Included here is one TCR beta chain sequence, with context. This clonotype was observed a few times. The target of this receptor is not known. No base quality values were provided; no much bigger clone lies one nucleotide off. According to the germline V gene (reference sequence), CDR1 reads LGHDT and CDR2 reads YNNKEL. There are 15 amino acids in the CDR3, from cysteine to phenylalanine inclusive. The read is trimmed to its CDR3 DNA, 45 bases read in frame from base 1. Unmatched junction bases come to 5, with V trimmed by 5 bases and J by 2 bases. The data stem from a study (dated by TCRdb to between 2015 and 2016). Library preparation employed RT-PCR. Sequencing took place on an Illumina MiSeq. TCRdb's own reprocessing of the public reads used fastp at Q25 and MiXCR and kept productive beta chains. Each CDR3 protein gets just one entry, which takes the most common genes and DNA from the rows behind it. The sample yields about 680,000 distinct CDR3 sequences; approximately 15% were counted once. The ten most abundant clones make up 3.6% of the sample.

The receptor's source is a female donor in good health, serving as a healthy control. The chain links TRBV3-1 with TRBJ2-2; TRBD1 lines up with 7 middle nucleotides. The source material was memory CD4+ T cells from blood. The bases read TGTGCCAGCAGCGATGACAGGGTTAACACCGGGGAGCTGTTTTTT. It translates to CASSDDRVNTGELFF.